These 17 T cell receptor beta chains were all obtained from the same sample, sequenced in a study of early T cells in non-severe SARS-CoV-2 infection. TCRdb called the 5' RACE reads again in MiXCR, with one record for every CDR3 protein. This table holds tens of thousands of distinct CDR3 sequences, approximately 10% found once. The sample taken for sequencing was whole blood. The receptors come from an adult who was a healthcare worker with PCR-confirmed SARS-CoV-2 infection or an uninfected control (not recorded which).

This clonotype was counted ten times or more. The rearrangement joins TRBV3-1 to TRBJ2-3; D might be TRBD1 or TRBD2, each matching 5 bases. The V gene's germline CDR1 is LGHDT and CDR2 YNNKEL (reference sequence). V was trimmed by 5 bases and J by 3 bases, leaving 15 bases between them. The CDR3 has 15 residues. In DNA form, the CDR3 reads TGTGCCAGCAGCAACCGGGGCGATGAGACAGATACGCAGTATTTT. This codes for CASSNRGDETDTQYF.

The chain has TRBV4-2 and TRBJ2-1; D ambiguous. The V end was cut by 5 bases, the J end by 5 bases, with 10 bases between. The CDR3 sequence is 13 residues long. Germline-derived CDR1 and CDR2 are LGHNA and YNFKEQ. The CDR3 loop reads CASSYRPNNEQFF. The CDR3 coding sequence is TGTGCCAGCAGCTACCGACCAAACAATGAGCAGTTCTTC.

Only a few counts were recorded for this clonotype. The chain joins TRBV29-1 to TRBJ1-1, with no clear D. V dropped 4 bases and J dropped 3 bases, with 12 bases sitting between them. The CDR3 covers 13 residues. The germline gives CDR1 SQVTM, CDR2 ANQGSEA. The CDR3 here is CSVVNSLDTEAFF. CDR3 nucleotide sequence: TGCAGCGTTGTAAACAGCCTTGACACTGAAGCTTTCTTT.

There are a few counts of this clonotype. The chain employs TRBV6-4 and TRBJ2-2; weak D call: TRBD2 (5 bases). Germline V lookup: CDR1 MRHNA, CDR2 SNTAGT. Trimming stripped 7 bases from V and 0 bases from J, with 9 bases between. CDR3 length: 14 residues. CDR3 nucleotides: TGTGCCAGCAAGGAGGTTGCGAACACCGGGGAGCTGTTTTTT. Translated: CASKEVANTGELFF.

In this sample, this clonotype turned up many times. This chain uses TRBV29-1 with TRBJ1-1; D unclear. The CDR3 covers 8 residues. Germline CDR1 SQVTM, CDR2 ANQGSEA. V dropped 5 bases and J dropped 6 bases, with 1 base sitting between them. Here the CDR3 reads CSVPEAFF. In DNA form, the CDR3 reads TGCAGCGTTCCTGAAGCTTTCTTT.

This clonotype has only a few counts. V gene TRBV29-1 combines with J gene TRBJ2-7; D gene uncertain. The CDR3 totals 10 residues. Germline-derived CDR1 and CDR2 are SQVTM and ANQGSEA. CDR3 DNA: TGCAGTGCAGTCGGATCGGAGCAGTACTTC. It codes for CSAVGSEQYF.

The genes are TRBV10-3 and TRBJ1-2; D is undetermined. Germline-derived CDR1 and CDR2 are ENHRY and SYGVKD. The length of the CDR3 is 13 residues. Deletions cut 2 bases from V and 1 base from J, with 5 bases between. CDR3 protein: CAISEGVNYGYTF. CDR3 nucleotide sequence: TGTGCCATCAGTGAGGGAGTTAACTATGGCTACACCTTC.

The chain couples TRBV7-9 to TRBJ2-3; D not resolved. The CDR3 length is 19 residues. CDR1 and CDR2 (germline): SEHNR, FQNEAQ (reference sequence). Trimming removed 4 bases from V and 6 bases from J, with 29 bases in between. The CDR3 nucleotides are TGTGCCAGCAGCTCCCACCCTAAGACCGGCGGTTCTCAGGCGGATACGCAGTATTTT. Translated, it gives CASSSHPKTGGSQADTQYF.

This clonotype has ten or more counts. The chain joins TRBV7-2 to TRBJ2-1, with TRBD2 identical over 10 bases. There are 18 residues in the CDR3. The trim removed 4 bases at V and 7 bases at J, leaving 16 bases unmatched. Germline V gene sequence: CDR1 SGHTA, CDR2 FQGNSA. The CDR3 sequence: CASSYRHPSGRAGNEQFF. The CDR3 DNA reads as TGTGCCAGCAGCTATAGACATCCGAGCGGGAGGGCCGGGAATGAGCAGTTCTTC.

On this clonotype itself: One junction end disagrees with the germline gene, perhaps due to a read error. CDR3 in amino acids: CASSFDRDPTYELYF. CDR3 DNA: TGTGCCAGCAGCTTCGACAGGGACCCTACCTACGAGCTGTACTTC. The chain has TRBV7-2 and TRBJ2-7; 7 nucleotides align to TRBD1. The germline V gene encodes CDR1 SGHTA and CDR2 FQGNSA. The CDR3 extends over 15 amino acids.

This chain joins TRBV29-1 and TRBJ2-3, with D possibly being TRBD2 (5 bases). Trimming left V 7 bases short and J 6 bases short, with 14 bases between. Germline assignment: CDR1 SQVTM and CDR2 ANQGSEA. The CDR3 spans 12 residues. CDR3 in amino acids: CSAPGSVDTQYF. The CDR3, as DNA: TGCAGCGCTCCTGGGAGTGTTGATACGCAGTATTTT.

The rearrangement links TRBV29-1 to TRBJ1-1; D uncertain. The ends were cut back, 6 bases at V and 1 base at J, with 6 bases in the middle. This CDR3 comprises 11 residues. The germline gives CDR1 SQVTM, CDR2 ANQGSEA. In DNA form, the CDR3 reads TGCAGCGTCGCCTGGAACACTGAAGCTTTCTTT. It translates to CSVAWNTEAFF.

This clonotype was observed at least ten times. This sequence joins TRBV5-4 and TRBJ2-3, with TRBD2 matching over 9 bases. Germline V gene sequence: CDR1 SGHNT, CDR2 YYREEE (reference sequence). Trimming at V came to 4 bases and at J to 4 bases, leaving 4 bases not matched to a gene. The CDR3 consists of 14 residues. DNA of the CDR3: TGTGCCAGCAGCCCCGGGACTAGCCCAGATACGCAGTATTTT. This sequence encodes CASSPGTSPDTQYF.

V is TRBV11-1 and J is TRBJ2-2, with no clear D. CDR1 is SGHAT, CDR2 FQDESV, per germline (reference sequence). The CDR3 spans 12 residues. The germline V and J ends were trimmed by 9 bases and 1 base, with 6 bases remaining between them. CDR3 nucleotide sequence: TGTGCCAGTCTAATGAACACCGGGGAGCTGTTTTTT. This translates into CASLMNTGELFF.

CDR3: CASSPLGALTTKNIQYF. DNA of the CDR3: TGTGCCAGCAGTCCTCTCGGAGCCCTCACCACCAAAAACATTCAGTACTTC. The chain carries TRBV6-2 or TRBV6-3 and TRBJ2-4; the D is unclear. Germline CDR1 reads MNHEY; CDR2 reads SVGEGT. The CDR3 sequence is 17 residues long. Trimming pared 5 bases from V and 2 bases from J, leaving 19 bases between.

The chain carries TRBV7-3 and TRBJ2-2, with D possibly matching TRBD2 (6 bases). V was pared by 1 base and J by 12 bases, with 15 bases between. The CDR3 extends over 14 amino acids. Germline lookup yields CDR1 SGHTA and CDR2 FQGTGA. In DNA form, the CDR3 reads TGTGCCAGCAGCTTAATGGGTATTAGCGGTCAGCTGTTTTTT. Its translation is CASSLMGISGQLFF.

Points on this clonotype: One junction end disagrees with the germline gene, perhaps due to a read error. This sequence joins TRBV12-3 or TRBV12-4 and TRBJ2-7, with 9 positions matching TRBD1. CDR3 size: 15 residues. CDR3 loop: CASSRQGVSSYEQHF. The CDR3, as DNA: TGTGCCAGCAGTCGACAGGGGGTCAGCTCCTACGAGCAGCACTTC.